This T cell receptor beta chain was retrieved from a study of cytomegalovirus exposure and HLA in healthy donors. Study at large: Sequencing of roughly 180 million T cells in an earlier analysis found about 120 million unique TCR beta sequences.

Study-level findings and limits: Productive status was seen about 90% or about 30% of the time for most TCR beta V segments in an earlier analysis. High specificity and sensitivity for cytomegalovirus status were reported for the classifier.

The CDR3 extends over 16 amino acids. Researchers ran the PCR with 60 Vbeta and 13 Jbeta primers. As originally analysed: Later work found tens of millions of unique TCR beta chains, with about 10 million shared. This table comes from immunoSEQ multiplex PCR, and its TCRdb copy is limited to in-frame clones, with some not included. That table gives V, J and clone size, and the DNA gave D and trimming. The table has approximately 150,000 clones, over 70% seen once. About this clone itself: The antigen is undetermined.

This clonotype originated in a man aged 25-45 years in good health and CMV-seronegative. Sample: PBMCs. The chain carries TRBV7-5 and TRBJ1-6; the DNA was not compared with TRBD1, the D call given in the table. TRBV7-5 is a documented pseudogene. The DNA for the CDR3 is TGTGTCAGAAGCTTACAGCCGACAGGGGGCTATTCACCCCTCCACTTT. This codes for CVRSLQPTGGYSPLHF.